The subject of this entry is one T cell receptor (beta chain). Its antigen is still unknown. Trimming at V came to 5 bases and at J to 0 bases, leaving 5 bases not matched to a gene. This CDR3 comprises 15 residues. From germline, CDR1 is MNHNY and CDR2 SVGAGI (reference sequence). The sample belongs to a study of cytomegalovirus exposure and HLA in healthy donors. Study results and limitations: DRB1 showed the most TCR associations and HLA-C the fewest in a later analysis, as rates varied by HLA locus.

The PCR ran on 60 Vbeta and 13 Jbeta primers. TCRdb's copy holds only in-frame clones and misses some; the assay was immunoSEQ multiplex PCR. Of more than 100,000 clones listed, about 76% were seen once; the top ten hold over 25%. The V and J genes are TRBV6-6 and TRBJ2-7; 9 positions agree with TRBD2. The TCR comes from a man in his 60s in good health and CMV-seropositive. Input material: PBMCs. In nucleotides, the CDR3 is TGTGCCAGCAGTAAACCGGGACTAGCCTCCTACGAGCAGTACTTC. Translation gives CASSKPGLASYEQYF.